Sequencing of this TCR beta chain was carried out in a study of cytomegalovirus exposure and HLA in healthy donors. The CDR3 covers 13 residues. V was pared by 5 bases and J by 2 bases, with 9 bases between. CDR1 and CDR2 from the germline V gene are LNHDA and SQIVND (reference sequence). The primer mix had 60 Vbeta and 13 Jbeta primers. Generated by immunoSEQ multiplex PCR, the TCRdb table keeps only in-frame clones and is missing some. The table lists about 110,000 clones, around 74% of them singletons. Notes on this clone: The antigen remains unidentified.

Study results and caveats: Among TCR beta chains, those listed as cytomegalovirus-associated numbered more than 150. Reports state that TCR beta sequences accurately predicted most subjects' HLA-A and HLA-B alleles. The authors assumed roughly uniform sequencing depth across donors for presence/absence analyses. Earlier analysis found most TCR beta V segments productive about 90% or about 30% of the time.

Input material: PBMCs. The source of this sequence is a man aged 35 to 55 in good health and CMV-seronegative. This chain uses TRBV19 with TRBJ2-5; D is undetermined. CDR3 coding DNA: TGTGCCAGTAGTCTCACCAGGCAAGAGACCCAGTACTTC. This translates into CASSLTRQETQYF.